The following is a T cell receptor (beta chain) sequence with its context. This sample was included in a study of blood T cell repertoires in COVID-19. The wider study: The samples span acute and convalescent COVID-19 from the United States, Italy and Spain. Sources were T cells, B-cell-depleted T cells, or PBMCs; the material itself was cDNA or gDNA.

In the original workflow: Counts of nucleated cells, estimated from reference gene primer amplification, were obtained. The data were produced by immunoSEQ multiplex PCR, yet TCRdb's version contains in-frame clones alone and is incomplete. V and J calls plus clone size are reproduced from that table; the DNA served to infer D and trimming. The sample holds 140,000 or so clones, 80% seen once. CDR3 length: 17 residues. The germline gives CDR1 GTSNPN, CDR2 SVGIG (reference sequence). Unmatched junction bases numbered 9, after V lost 4 bases and J lost 2 bases. This receptor was identified in a man in his 70s who had recovered from COVID-19. The J gene is TRBJ2-1, the V gene TRBV30; TRBD2 matches 12 bases. The sequenced sample was peripheral blood. The CDR3 region has the DNA TGTGCCTGGAACGTCCCTAGCGGGAGGGCCACCTACAATGAGCAGTTCTTC. It codes for CAWNVPSGRATYNEQFF.